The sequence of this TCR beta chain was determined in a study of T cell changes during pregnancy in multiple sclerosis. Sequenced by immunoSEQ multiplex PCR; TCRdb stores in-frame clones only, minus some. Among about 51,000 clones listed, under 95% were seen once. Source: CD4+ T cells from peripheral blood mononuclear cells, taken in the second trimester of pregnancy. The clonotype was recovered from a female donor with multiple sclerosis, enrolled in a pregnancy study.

DNA of the CDR3: TGTGCCAGCAGACTTTCGCTGGGGCCGAGTGAAGCTTTCTTT. As protein: CASRLSLGPSEAFF. The rearrangement uses TRBV14 and TRBJ1-1, with D perhaps matching TRBD1 (5 bases). The CDR3 spans 14 residues. CDR1 SGHDN and CDR2 FVKESK come from the germline V gene. Trimming took off 6 bases at V and 7 bases at J, with 18 bases between the two ends.